A single sample gave rise to the 18 T cell receptor beta chains below, sequenced in a study of glioma-infiltrating T cells after dendritic cell vaccination. This table comes from immunoSEQ multiplex PCR, and its TCRdb copy is limited to in-frame clones, with some not included. The sample holds 100,000 to 120,000 clones, 85% to 90% seen once. Time point here: after dendritic cell vaccination, including at tumor progression/relapse. The sequencing used blood, collected after dendritic cell vaccination. All receptors come from a human donor with glioblastoma.

The CDR3 DNA sequence: TGCGCCAGCAGCACGGACACGACGAACACCGGGGAGCTGTTTTTT. Its protein is CASSTDTTNTGELFF. V is TRBV5-1 and J is TRBJ2-2; D possibly corresponds to TRBD1 (5 bases). Trimming cost V 4 bases and J 0 bases, with 10 bases left between them. CDR1 and CDR2 from the germline V gene are SGHRS and YFSETQ. The length of the CDR3 is 15 residues.

The table lists this clone with a count of one. V is TRBV7-8 and J is TRBJ2-5, with D perhaps matching TRBD1 (6 bases). CDR1 and CDR2 (germline): SGHVS, FQNEAQ. This CDR3 has 15 residues. The V end lost 5 bases, the J end lost 5 bases, and 18 bases lay between the germline ends. The CDR3 coding sequence is TGTGCCAGCAGCCCGCGGACAGACGTCCGGGAGACCCAGTACTTC. Amino acids: CASSPRTDVRETQYF.

The chain joins TRBV6-6 to TRBJ2-1; 8 positions agree with TRBD2. The CDR3 has 14 residues. The germline gives CDR1 MNHNY, CDR2 SVGAGI (reference sequence). V was clipped by 7 bases and J by 9 bases; unmatched bases: 11. The DNA for the CDR3 is TGTGCCAGCACACCTAGGCGGGAGGTTGGTGAGCAGTTCTTC. This translates into CASTPRREVGEQFF.

The chain combines TRBV27 with TRBJ1-5, with D possibly matching TRBD1 (6 bases). Trimming took 3 bases from V and 0 from J, leaving 9 bases between them. Germline CDR1 MNHEY, CDR2 SMNVEV (reference sequence). The CDR3 runs 15 residues. The DNA of the CDR3 is TGTGCCAGCAGTTTTCAGGGGTATAGCAATCAGCCCCAGCATTTT. Amino acid sequence: CASSFQGYSNQPQHF.

The rearrangement uses TRBV27 and TRBJ2-7; 12 bases line up with TRBD2. The germline V gene has CDR1 MNHEY and CDR2 SMNVEV (reference sequence). V shed 2 bases, J shed 5 bases, and the junction held 19 bases outside the gene matches. The CDR3 is 20 amino acids. In DNA, the CDR3 is TGTGCCAGCAGTTTACTACGGACAGGGGCGACTAGCGGGAGCGGCAACGAGCAGTACTTC. Translated, it gives CASSLLRTGATSGSGNEQYF.

Comment on this clone: The same CDR3 is also encoded by other DNA sequences in this sample. This chain joins TRBV2 and TRBJ2-2, with a tentative D call TRBD1 (6 bases). Trimming stripped 4 bases from V and 0 bases from J, with 9 bases between. The CDR3 sequence is 15 residues long. CDR1 and CDR2 (germline): SNHLY, FYNNEI. CDR3 in amino acids: CASSVDSANTGELFF. CDR3 nucleotides: TGTGCCAGCAGTGTGGACAGCGCGAACACCGGGGAGCTGTTTTTT.

This rearrangement joins TRBV5-1 to TRBJ1-5, with 7 bases matching TRBD1. Trimming cost V 4 bases and J 3 bases; bases outside gene matches: 7. There are 15 residues in the CDR3. Germline CDR1 reads SGHRS; CDR2 reads YFSETQ. The CDR3 nucleotides are TGCGCCAGCAGCCCCTCGGACAGGACCAATCAGCCCCAGCATTTT. Its translation is CASSPSDRTNQPQHF.

The chain uses TRBV11-2 and TRBJ1-2, with no clear D. The V gene's germline CDR1 is SGHAT and CDR2 FQNNGV. Trimming removed 4 bases at V and 4 bases at J, with 13 bases between. The CDR3 runs to 14 residues. The CDR3, as DNA: TGTGCCAGCAGCTCGAACGCGGGCCCCTATGGCTACACCTTC. It codes for CASSSNAGPYGYTF.

The gene calls are TRBV18 and TRBJ2-1; a weak D match, TRBD2 (6 bases). CDR1 is KGHSH, CDR2 LQKENI, per germline. The CDR3 contains 12 residues. Trimming stripped 3 bases from V and 8 bases from J, with 8 bases between. The CDR3 sequence is CASSPWGDEQFF. For the CDR3, the DNA is TGTGCCAGCTCACCGTGGGGGGATGAGCAGTTCTTC.

The CDR3 DNA reads TGTGCCTGGAAGGCCTTTAACCGGAAGGTAGCGGGCTACACCTTC. Residues: CAWKAFNRKVAGYTF. The chain uses TRBV30 and TRBJ1-2; D is unclear. CDR1 is GTSNPN and CDR2 is SVGIG in the germline V gene (reference sequence). V was shortened by 4 bases and J by 8 bases, with 23 bases between the two germline ends. This CDR3 region has 15 residues.

This clone was detected once. V usage is TRBV30 and J usage is TRBJ2-7; D remains ambiguous. CDR3 length: 13 residues. CDR1 is GTSNPN and CDR2 is SVGIG in the germline V gene (reference sequence). Trimming took off 0 bases at V and 0 bases at J, with 6 bases between the two ends. The CDR3 spells CAWSVASSYEQYF. As DNA, the CDR3 is TGTGCCTGGAGTGTGGCCAGCTCCTACGAGCAGTACTTC.

This clone was found once. The V gene is TRBV11-2, the J gene TRBJ2-3, with D maybe TRBD2 (6 bases). CDR1 is SGHAT, CDR2 FQNNGV, per germline. V shed 5 bases and J shed 2 bases, with 11 bases lying between them. The CDR3 sequence is 14 residues long. As DNA, the CDR3 is TGTGCCAGCAGCGCGGGACTTCACACAGATACGCAGTATTTT. This gives the protein CASSAGLHTDTQYF.

The rearrangement joins TRBV7-9 to TRBJ1-5; D is possibly TRBD1 (5 bases). V lost 3 bases and J lost 3, with 9 bases in between. The CDR3 sequence is 14 residues long. Germline V gene lookup returns CDR1 SEHNR and CDR2 FQNEAQ (reference sequence). The CDR3 reads CASSFDSLNQPQHF. The CDR3 region has the DNA TGTGCCAGCAGCTTTGACAGCCTCAATCAGCCCCAGCATTTT.

This chain uses TRBV6-6 with TRBJ2-7; D is possibly TRBD2 (6 bases). CDR3 length equals 13 residues. V was shortened by 2 bases and J by 6 bases, with 11 bases between the two germline ends. Germline-derived CDR1 and CDR2 are MNHNY and SVGAGI (reference sequence). DNA of the CDR3: TGTGCCAGCAGTTACGCGGGGTCGGGCGAGCAGTACTTC. This codes for CASSYAGSGEQYF.

Notes on this clone: Other DNA variants within this sample encode the same CDR3. The CDR3 nucleotides read TGCGCCAGCAGCTTGGACAGACAAGAGACCCAGTACTTC. Protein sequence: CASSLDRQETQYF. The chain recombines TRBV5-1 with TRBJ2-5, with unresolved D. Germline CDR1 SGHRS, CDR2 YFSETQ. Trimming removed 0 bases at V and 2 bases at J, with 5 bases between. The CDR3 runs 13 residues.

This sequence joins TRBV5-5 and TRBJ2-7; 9 bases are a match to TRBD1. Germline lookup yields CDR1 SGHKS and CDR2 YYEKEE (reference sequence). V shed 6 bases and J 6 bases; nucleotides not matched to a gene: 13. The CDR3 spans 15 residues. The CDR3 nucleotides read TGTGCCAGCACCTCCTTTCCGGGACAGGGAGCCGAGCAGTACTTC. This encodes CASTSFPGQGAEQYF.

V and J are TRBV9 and TRBJ2-5, with 9 bases that match TRBD2. Germline V gene data show CDR1 as SGDLS and CDR2 as YYNGEE. The junction had 6 bases not matched to a gene; V was cut back by 3 bases and J by 3 bases. The CDR3 sequence is 15 residues long. CDR3: CASSADPSGEETQYF. The CDR3, as DNA: TGTGCCAGCAGCGCCGATCCTAGCGGGGAAGAGACCCAGTACTTC.

The genes are TRBV18 and TRBJ1-2; D not certain. Trimming removed 3 bases from V and 0 bases from J, with 8 bases in between. The CDR3 has 14 amino acids. Germline-derived CDR1 and CDR2 are KGHSH and LQKENI. The DNA for the CDR3 is TGTGCCAGCTCACCTGAATTAGCTAACTATGGCTACACCTTC. As protein: CASSPELANYGYTF.